This T cell receptor beta chain came from a study of blood T cell repertoires in COVID-19. The assay was immunoSEQ multiplex PCR, and TCRdb's table has in-frame clones only and misses some. Of about 45,000 clones listed, 80% are singletons. This clone was seen more than once but under ten times. This receptor was taken from a man in his 70s with acute or convalescent COVID-19. The sample was peripheral blood.

The CDR3 loop reads CASSQSVFGGRAYTGELFF. The DNA for the CDR3 is TGTGCCAGCAGCCAAAGCGTGTTTGGAGGGCGGGCGTACACCGGGGAGCTGTTTTTT. The rearrangement joins TRBV11-2 to TRBJ2-2; D perhaps matches TRBD2 (6 bases). Looked up from germline, CDR1 is SGHAT and CDR2 is FQNNGV. The CDR3 runs 19 residues. Trimming left V 5 bases short and J 3 bases short, with 25 bases between.